Below are 4 T cell receptor beta chains sequenced from a single sample in a study of CD8 T cells in ankylosing spondylitis. Each CDR3 protein gets one entry after TCRdb re-called the 5' RACE reads with MiXCR. Here the sample spans 25,000 to 35,000 distinct CDR3 sequences, around 5.2% being singletons. Sequencing was done on a sample of blood, either unsorted or a sorted T cell fraction (not recorded which). The receptors come from a female donor with ankylosing spondylitis or in good health (not recorded which).

At least ten counts were recorded for this clonotype. The chain recombines TRBV9 with TRBJ2-1; 7 positions agree with TRBD2. There are 18 residues in the CDR3. The germline CDR1 and CDR2 sequences are SGDLS and YYNGEE. After removal of 0 bases from V and 4 bases from J, the junction contained 13 bases not matched to a gene. The CDR3 DNA sequence: TGTGCCAGCAGCGTAGGGCCCCCCATGGCTAGCGGATACAATGAGCAGTTCTTC. It yields the protein CASSVGPPMASGYNEQFF.

The chain links TRBV9 to TRBJ2-3; 8 nucleotides line up with TRBD1. This CDR3 comprises 17 residues. Germline CDR1 reads SGDLS; CDR2 reads YYNGEE. V shed 0 bases and J 3 bases; nucleotides not matched to a gene: 9. CDR3 residues: CASSVARTGWRTDTQYF. The DNA for the CDR3 is TGTGCCAGCAGCGTAGCTCGGACAGGGTGGAGGACAGATACGCAGTATTTT.

This clonotype occurred many times. The chain combines TRBV9 with TRBJ2-5, with 10 bases identical to TRBD1. This CDR3 has 13 amino acids. V dropped 3 bases and J dropped 4; count of bases not matched to a gene: 0. In germline, CDR1 is SGDLS, CDR2 YYNGEE. The CDR3 coding sequence is TGTGCCAGCAGCGGGACAGGGGGAGAGACCCAGTACTTC. Translating it yields CASSGTGGETQYF.

This clonotype was seen at least ten times. The chain has TRBV9 and TRBJ1-1; D may be TRBD1 (5 bases). CDR3 length: 20 amino acids. The V end was cut by 6 bases, the J end by 1 base, with 31 bases between. The germline CDR1 and CDR2 sequences are SGDLS and YYNGEE. CDR3 DNA: TGTGCCAGCAAAAGGGGTCCTTCTTACACGGAAGGCGGGGAGAACACTGAAGCTTTCTTT. Protein: CASKRGPSYTEGGENTEAFF.